The 7 T cell receptor beta chains in this list originate from one sample, sequenced in a study of T-cell reconstitution after alpha-beta-depleted transplantation in children. Researchers prepared the TCRbeta library using unique molecular identifiers, the study reports. MiXCR, run by TCRdb on the PCR reads, gives a single entry per CDR3 protein. Of roughly 610,000 distinct CDR3 sequences in the sample, more than 9% were seen once. This specimen was PBMCs from the stem cell graft donor, taken from the stem cell graft. The receptors were sampled from a human donor who donated a stem cell graft to a child with acute myeloid leukemia.

The chain joins TRBV5-1 to TRBJ2-7; 12 nucleotides line up with TRBD2. CDR3 length equals 13 residues. Trimming removed 8 bases from V and 3 bases from J; junction bases left unmatched: 3. The germline V gene has CDR1 SGHRS and CDR2 YFSETQ. The CDR3 nucleotides are TGCGCCAGTCAACTAGCGGGAGGCTACGAGCAGTACTTC. Protein: CASQLAGGYEQYF. Full variable domain (rest looked up from reference TRBV5-1 and TRBJ2-7): KAGVTQTPRYLIKTRGQQVTLSCSPISGHRSVSWYQQTPGQGLQFLFEYFSETQRNKGNFPGRFSGRQFSNSRSEMNVSTLELGDSALYLCASQLAGGYEQYFGPGTRLTVT.

V gene TRBV11-1 combines with J gene TRBJ2-1; 9 nucleotides line up with TRBD2. V gave up 1 base and J gave up 3 bases; unmatched junction bases: 10. From germline, CDR1 is SGHAT and CDR2 FQDESV (reference sequence). This CDR3 is 18 amino acids long. CDR3 loop: CASSLVGSGRLVYNEQFF. The CDR3 nucleotides read TGTGCCAGCAGCTTAGTGGGCAGCGGGAGGCTCGTCTACAATGAGCAGTTCTTC.

The genes are TRBV6-2 or TRBV6-3 and TRBJ2-2; TRBD2 matches at 14 bases. Trimming removed 4 bases from V and 0 bases from J; junction bases left unmatched: 10. Germline CDR1 MNHEY, CDR2 SVGEGT. CDR3 size: 20 residues. CDR3 residues: CASSSIRTSGRLSNTGELFF. DNA for the CDR3: TGTGCCAGCAGTTCCATCCGGACTAGCGGGAGGCTATCGAACACCGGGGAGCTGTTTTTT.

This clonotype was found a few times. This chain uses TRBV7-2 with TRBJ1-2; D ambiguous. V was shortened by 4 bases and J by 10 bases, with 4 bases between the two germline ends. The CDR3 consists of 9 residues. Germline-derived CDR1 and CDR2 are SGHTA and FQGNSA. CDR3 coding DNA: TGTGCCAGCAGCTACGACTACACCTTC. This translates into CASSYDYTF.

The chain couples TRBV7-9 to TRBJ1-1; D might be TRBD1 (5 bases). The CDR3 contains 17 residues. CDR1 and CDR2 (germline): SEHNR, FQNEAQ (reference sequence). Trimming cost V 5 bases and J 2 bases, with 21 bases left between them. CDR3 nucleotide sequence: TGTGCCAGCAGCCCCTTAAGGTATGGGGACCAAAACACTGAAGCTTTCTTT. Its translation is CASSPLRYGDQNTEAFF.

In nucleotides, the CDR3 is TGTGCCAGCAGCGTAGGCGGGAGGAGCTCCTACAATGAGCAGTTCTTC. This gives the protein CASSVGGRSSYNEQFF. This sequence joins TRBV9 and TRBJ2-1; TRBD2 agrees at 8 bases. The CDR3 is 16 residues long. Trimming at V came to 0 bases and at J to 0 bases, leaving 2 bases not matched to a gene. Per the germline V gene, CDR1 is SGDLS and CDR2 is YYNGEE.

This clonotype was detected only a few times. The rearrangement joins TRBV5-6 to TRBJ2-3; no reliable D call. V was trimmed by 3 bases and J by 2 bases, leaving 7 bases between them. There are 13 residues in the CDR3. CDR1 and CDR2 (germline): SGHDT, YYEEEE. Here the CDR3 DNA reads TGTGCCAGCAGCTCGGTCCCCACAGATACGCAGTATTTT. Translation: CASSSVPTDTQYF.